This TCR beta chain was identified during a study of response to subunit inactivated influenza vaccine listed by TCRdb under 2018. Describing the broader study: The study used deep quantitative T cell receptor repertoire profiling to track responses to a trivalent subunit inactivated influenza vaccine. General study outcomes and caveats: It was suggested by the authors that each seasonal influenza vaccination may recruit only a limited number of new T cells.

Comments on this clonotype: The antigen this receptor binds is unknown. Qualities for individual bases were not recorded, and no much larger clone is one base off.

The library was made by RT-PCR. TCRdb shows the sequencer as Illumina HiSeq 2500. TCRdb reprocessing: public reads trimmed at Q25 with fastp, clones called with MiXCR, in-frame beta chains kept. Identical CDR3 proteins give one entry, which carries the most common genes and DNA. This sample gives more than 700,000 distinct CDR3 sequences in total; roughly 20% of them show up just once. Jointly, the top ten make up roughly 10% of the sample. From cysteine to phenylalanine, the CDR3 is 12 amino acids long. Of the read, only the CDR3 DNA is kept; its 36 bases are in frame from base 1. The germline V gene provides CDR1 SGHVS and CDR2 FQNEAQ. The germline ends are 11 bases apart after V is trimmed by 5 bases and J by 6 bases.

The chain couples TRBV7-8 to TRBJ2-7; the D segment might be TRBD1 or TRBD2, since each matches 5 bases. This sample comprised PBMCs from blood, obtained 5 to 6 days after vaccination. The sequence was collected from a man aged 45 to 65 who received an inactivated influenza vaccine. Donor details come from another sample of the same person, matched by shared clones. The CDR3 region: CASSRDVGEQYF. The DNA sequence follows: TGTGCCAGCAGCAGGGACGTGGGCGAGCAGTACTTC.